The 10 T cell receptor beta chains listed next were all sequenced from one sample in a study of cytomegalovirus exposure and HLA in healthy donors. The PCR had 60 Vbeta and 13 Jbeta primers. Some clones are missing from TCRdb's copy, which holds only in-frame ones; the method was immunoSEQ multiplex PCR. The table has about 140,000 clones, approximately 82% seen once. The sequencing input was PBMCs. Source of these receptors: a young man in good health and CMV-seropositive.

This clone was picked up a small number of times. The rearrangement uses TRBV19 and TRBJ2-3; D remains ambiguous. With 4 bases removed from V and 6 bases from J, the gap between germline ends came to 11 bases. Germline V CDR1 and CDR2: LNHDA, SQIVND (reference sequence). The CDR3 has 13 residues. The CDR3 spells CASSRLEQDTQYF. As DNA, the CDR3 is TGTGCCAGTAGTAGGCTAGAGCAGGATACGCAGTATTTT.

The chain carries TRBV18 and TRBJ2-1, with 13 bases identical to TRBD2. V was pared by 3 bases and J by 3 bases, with 8 bases of the junction left unmatched. This CDR3 is 18 amino acids long. Germline V gene sequence: CDR1 KGHSH, CDR2 LQKENI. The CDR3 sequence is CASSPPTWTSGGYNEQFF. The CDR3 DNA reads as TGTGCCAGCTCACCCCCCACCTGGACTAGCGGGGGCTACAATGAGCAGTTCTTC. The complete variable domain, with remaining parts taken from reference TRBV18 and TRBJ2-1, reads NAGVMQNPRHLVRRRGQEARLRCSPMKGHSHVYWYRQLPEEGLKFMVYLQKENIIDESGMPKERFSAEFPKEGPSILRIQQVVRGDSAAYFCASSPPTWTSGGYNEQFFGPGTRLTVL.

The V and J genes are TRBV7-2 and TRBJ1-5; 8 nucleotides match TRBD1. The V gene's germline CDR1 is SGHTA and CDR2 FQGNSA. The CDR3 totals 13 residues. With V trimmed by 5 bases and J by 5 bases, 2 bases remained unmatched. This CDR3 is CASSEQGDQPQHF. The DNA for the CDR3 is TGTGCCAGCAGCGAACAGGGGGATCAGCCCCAGCATTTT.

V is TRBV29-1 and J is TRBJ1-5, with D perhaps matching TRBD1 (5 bases). V was pared by 4 bases and J by 5 bases, with 9 bases between. The CDR3 spans 12 residues. The germline CDR1 and CDR2 sequences are SQVTM and ANQGSEA. Here the CDR3 reads CSVGTRDQPQHF. DNA of the CDR3: TGCAGCGTTGGGACACGGGATCAGCCCCAGCATTTT.

The chain links TRBV27 to TRBJ2-6, with no clear D. The CDR3 covers 15 residues. Germline V lookup: CDR1 MNHEY, CDR2 SMNVEV (reference sequence). The germline V and J ends were trimmed by 6 bases and 0 bases, with 9 bases remaining between them. Here the CDR3 DNA reads TGTGCCAGCAGCCCCACCGGCTCTGGGGCCAACGTCCTGACTTTC. Translation gives CASSPTGSGANVLTF.

J is TRBJ2-1 and V is TRBV10-1; D is ambiguous. Germline V gene data show CDR1 as WNHNN and CDR2 as SYGVQD (reference sequence). This CDR3 has 13 amino acids. Trimming pared 3 bases from V and 4 bases from J, leaving 7 bases between. The CDR3 reads CASSDTVYNEQFF. The CDR3 DNA reads as TGCGCCAGCAGTGACACAGTATACAATGAGCAGTTCTTC.

This CDR3 is CASSYSWGEETQYF. The CDR3 DNA follows: TGTGCCAGCAGCTACTCATGGGGGGAAGAGACCCAGTACTTC. This chain uses TRBV7-8 with TRBJ2-5, with D possibly being TRBD2 (6 bases). The V gene lost 4 bases and the J gene lost 3 bases, with 12 bases spanning the gap. The CDR3 is 14 amino acids. CDR1 is SGHVS, CDR2 FQNEAQ, per germline.

This clone has only a few counts. The V gene is TRBV6-1, the J gene TRBJ1-1; 10 positions agree with TRBD1. Germline V gene lookup returns CDR1 MNHNS and CDR2 SASEGT. This CDR3 is 14 amino acids long. Trimming removed 4 bases from V and 5 bases from J; junction bases left unmatched: 4. CDR3 residues: CASSGDRGMTEAFF. In nucleotides, the CDR3 is TGTGCCAGCAGTGGGGACAGGGGAATGACTGAAGCTTTCTTT.

This chain joins TRBV9 and TRBJ2-1, with D possibly matching TRBD1 (7 bases). The V end lost 3 bases, the J end lost 8 bases, and 24 bases lay between the germline ends. Germline CDR1 SGDLS, CDR2 YYNGEE. CDR3 size: 17 residues. The CDR3 region is CASSERGTELYSDEQFF. CDR3 DNA: TGTGCCAGCAGCGAGCGCGGGACAGAACTATATTCTGATGAGCAGTTCTTC.

J is TRBJ1-1 and V is TRBV27, with D perhaps matching TRBD1 (5 bases). Germline loops: CDR1 MNHEY, CDR2 SMNVEV (reference sequence). V shed 0 bases and J shed 1 base, with 12 bases lying between them. This CDR3 comprises 16 residues. CDR3 loop: CASSLSAGVGNTEAFF. As DNA, the CDR3 is TGTGCCAGCAGTTTATCGGCGGGGGTTGGGAACACTGAAGCTTTCTTT.